The entry below describes one T cell receptor beta chain. This specimen belongs to a study of blood T cell repertoires in COVID-19. Study details: From the United States, Italy and Spain came samples of acute and convalescent COVID-19. The cDNA or gDNA used as material had been derived from T cells, B-cell-depleted T cells, or PBMCs.

Looked up from germline, CDR1 is ENHRY and CDR2 is SYGVKD. V gave up 0 bases and J gave up 4 bases; unmatched junction bases: 23. This CDR3 has 24 residues. Libraries were prepared by immunoSEQ multiplex PCR; TCRdb keeps only in-frame clonotypes and omits some of them. The repertoire consists of 400,000 or so clones, with around 87% occurring once and the leading ten covering around 1.1%. Adults between roughly 18 and 100 years of age took part from about two dozen US areas. Cohort 3 recovered donors had two negative PCRs, clearance, or symptom resolution. The TCR comes from a man aged 30-40 years who had recovered from COVID-19. The sample was PBMCs or T cells enriched from blood (not recorded which). This chain links TRBV10-3 with TRBJ2-1; the match to TRBD2 covers 14 bases. This chain's CDR3 is CAISESILGLAGVSPPVRYNEQFF. DNA for the CDR3: TGTGCCATCAGTGAGTCGATTTTGGGACTAGCGGGAGTTTCACCCCCGGTCCGGTACAATGAGCAGTTCTTC.